Listed below are T cell receptor beta chains from one sample, sequenced in a study of blood T cell repertoires in COVID-19. Data came from immunoSEQ multiplex PCR; TCRdb stores just in-frame clones and leaves some out. The repertoire has 90,000 to 150,000 clones, around 85% of them found once; the top ten carry 3.9%. The sequenced material came from peripheral blood. Source of these receptors: a man aged 60-69 years with acute or convalescent COVID-19. The CDR3 runs from the conserved cysteine through the conserved F or W.

V gene	J gene	CDR3 protein
TRBV21-1	TRBJ2-5	CASSKSRRGGGQETQYF
TRBV7-9	TRBJ1-2	CASSQRGGDLGYTF
TRBV9	TRBJ1-6	CASSVGDGNSPLHF
TRBV5-4	TRBJ2-2	CASSRGQVAGELFF
TRBV11-2	TRBJ1-1	CASSQSLDRLNTEAFF
TRBV11-3	TRBJ2-1	CASSLGTSVDNEQFF
TRBV25-1	TRBJ2-5	CATGAGGLVETQYF
TRBV5-6	TRBJ2-7	CASSYFSPRTGVSYEQYF
TRBV6-2/TRBV6-3	TRBJ2-1	CASSYPGLGYNEQFF
TRBV3-1/TRBV3-2	TRBJ1-2	CASSRGQGGYGYTF
TRBV28	TRBJ1-1	CASGKSRGAGTEAFF
TRBV5-4	TRBJ1-6	CASSLGPGTGNSPLHF
TRBV4-3	TRBJ1-1	CASSQDLQLFEAFF
TRBV28	TRBJ1-2	CASRTGSGYTF
TRBV19	TRBJ1-1	CAISQGADTEAFF
TRBV5-1	TRBJ2-5	CASSLGQSGTQYF
TRBV6-6	TRBJ2-2	CASSYSSEGDTGELFF
TRBV5-1	TRBJ2-7	CASSSTRVGEQYF
TRBV5-8	TRBJ2-5	CASSLGGGVKTQYF
TRBV2	TRBJ1-4	CASRATLGGPVEKLFF
TRBV9	TRBJ1-1	CASSVGGTNTEAFF
TRBV7-2	TRBJ1-1	CASSLGTGVFTEAFF
TRBV7-9	TRBJ1-1	CASSLVLADTEAFF
TRBV5-4	TRBJ2-1	CASSLWGTSGIGQFF
TRBV28	TRBJ1-5	CASTWGGDQPQHF
TRBV3-1/TRBV3-2	TRBJ2-3	CASSPWTGGRIGTDTQYF
TRBV7-2	TRBJ2-5	CASSPARGNSETQYF
TRBV9	TRBJ2-2	CASRLQGNTGELFF
TRBV6-1	TRBJ2-1	CASSEAVRLAGLNEQFF
TRBV7-2	TRBJ1-6	CASSAYRGGNSPLHF
TRBV5-4	TRBJ2-4	CASSSGQIVAKNIQYF
TRBV5-5	TRBJ2-5	CASSGQGLNGHETQYF
TRBV5-6	TRBJ2-1	CASSPYLINEQFF
TRBV28	TRBJ2-7	CASSSRGEQYF
TRBV12-3/TRBV12-4	TRBJ2-3	CASGTGTTDTQYF
TRBV5-6	TRBJ2-7	CASSPVGYEQYF
TRBV24-1	TRBJ2-1	CATRVFGQGYNEQFF
TRBV25-1	TRBJ2-3	CASSPEREGLADTQYF
TRBV19	TRBJ1-5	CASSPDRVDQPQHF
TRBV9	TRBJ2-2	CASSSRTGVGTGELFF
TRBV5-1	TRBJ2-7	CASSLGGAGAQHEQYF
TRBV3-1/TRBV3-2	TRBJ1-4	CASSQGQGRTNEKLFF
TRBV28	TRBJ2-7	CASSRRGDWSAYEQYF
TRBV7-9	TRBJ1-1	CASSFRHRPNTEAFF
TRBV27	TRBJ2-1	CASSLTSGRYNEQFF
TRBV12-3/TRBV12-4	TRBJ1-2	CASSHGQVYGYTF
TRBV19	TRBJ2-1	CASSFSSYNEQFF
TRBV7-2	TRBJ1-1	CASSLGGTGSTEAFF
TRBV29-1	TRBJ2-2	CSVRVGQAYTGELFF
TRBV19	TRBJ1-5	CASSVPGGPFNQPQHF
TRBV19	TRBJ2-1	CASSETGSSYNEQFF
TRBV7-3	TRBJ2-1	CASSSQYSNEQFF
TRBV3-1/TRBV3-2	TRBJ2-6	CASSVRDRGTGANVLTF
TRBV3-1/TRBV3-2	TRBJ2-2	CASSLGQGWSGELFF
TRBV24-1	TRBJ2-1	CATSDGGVYNEQFF
TRBV7-4	TRBJ2-1	CASSSPLTTSGRAAYNEQFF
TRBV5-4	TRBJ2-5	CASSAGVGLAGETQYF
TRBV6-2/TRBV6-3	TRBJ2-2	CASSSFQRGPGELFF
TRBV4-2	TRBJ2-7	CASSQVRDSTYEQYF
TRBV5-1	TRBJ2-7	CASSWTRGEQYF